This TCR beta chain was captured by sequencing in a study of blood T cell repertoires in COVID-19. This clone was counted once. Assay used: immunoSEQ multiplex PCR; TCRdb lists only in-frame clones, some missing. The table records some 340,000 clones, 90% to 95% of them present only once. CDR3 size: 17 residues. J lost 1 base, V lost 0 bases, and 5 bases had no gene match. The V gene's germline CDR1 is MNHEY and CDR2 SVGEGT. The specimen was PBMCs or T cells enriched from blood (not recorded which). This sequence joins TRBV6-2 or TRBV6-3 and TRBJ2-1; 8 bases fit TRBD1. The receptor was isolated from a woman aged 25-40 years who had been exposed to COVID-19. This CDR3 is CASSYSPGGWSYNEQFF. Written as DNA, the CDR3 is TGTGCCAGCAGTTACTCCCCAGGGGGCTGGTCCTACAATGAGCAGTTCTTC.